The 7 T cell receptor beta chains reported below all come from one sample, sequenced in a study of blood T cells in healthy people across ages. The authors ran a second PCR of about 7 to 11 cycles using a sample-barcoded 5' primer and a J-beta primer mix. TCRdb re-called the 5' RACE reads through MiXCR, storing one row per CDR3 protein. The data hold some 670,000 distinct CDR3 sequences, with 45% to 60% observed a single time. The sequenced sample was blood. The receptors were sampled from a woman aged 80 or older in good health.

In the case of this clonotype: A read error may explain this, as a much larger clone is one base away. This chain links TRBV7-2 with TRBJ2-4; a weak D match, TRBD2 (7 bases). Looked up from germline, CDR1 is SGHTA and CDR2 is FQGNSA. The CDR3 covers 14 residues. The CDR3 protein is CDSSPGGSKNIQYF. The CDR3 DNA follows: TGTGACAGCAGCCCGGGGGGCTCCAAAAACATTCAGTACTTC. The variable domain in full, completed from reference TRBV7-2 and TRBJ2-4, reads GAGVSQSPSNKVTEKGKDVELRCDPISGHTALYWYRQSLGQGLEFLIYFQGNSAPDKSGLPSDRFSAERTGGSVSTLTIQRTQQEDSAVYLCDSSPGGSKNIQYFGAGTRLSVL.

Comment on this clonotype: Mismatch with germline at one junction end may stem from a read error. V and J are TRBV6-5 and TRBJ2-2; a weak D match, TRBD1 (6 bases). Germline V CDR1 and CDR2: MNHEY, SVGAGI. This CDR3 comprises 14 residues. Here the CDR3 reads CASSLRTDPRELFF. Here the CDR3 DNA reads TGCGCCAGCAGCCTACGGACAGATCCTCGGGAGCTGTTTTTT.

J is TRBJ2-3 and V is TRBV10-3; perhaps TRBD2 as D (7 bases). Germline CDR1 and CDR2: ENHRY and SYGVKD. V lost 2 bases, J lost 6 bases, and 15 bases lay in between. The CDR3 has 15 amino acids. The DNA for the CDR3 is TGTGCCATCAGTGAGGGCGGGGGCTTGTTCGATACGCAGTATTTT. Translated: CAISEGGGLFDTQYF.

The gene calls are TRBV7-3 and TRBJ2-1; D is possibly TRBD1 or TRBD2 (5 bases each). Germline V CDR1 and CDR2: SGHTA, FQGTGA. This CDR3 is 13 amino acids long. V dropped 5 bases and J dropped 10 bases, with 15 bases sitting between them. CDR3 sequence reads: CASSTHAGREQFF. CDR3 coding DNA: TGTGCCAGCAGCACCCACGCAGGGAGAGAGCAGTTCTTC.

The V gene is TRBV4-2, the J gene TRBJ2-1; no definite D call. The end of the DNA fits TRBJ2-7 better, so the J call may be wrong. The length of the CDR3 is 16 residues. The V gene's germline CDR1 is LGHNA and CDR2 YNFKEQ. The CDR3 sequence: CASSQATASSYTEQYF. The CDR3 DNA is TGTGCCAGCAGCCAAGCAACAGCGAGCTCCTACACTGAGCAGTACTTC.

The rearrangement uses TRBV20-1 and TRBJ2-1, with 8 bases lining up with TRBD2. V lost 2 bases, J lost 9 bases, and 9 bases stayed unmatched. This CDR3 region has 14 residues. CDR1 DFQATT and CDR2 SNEGSKA come from the germline V gene (reference sequence). CDR3 coding DNA: TGCAGTGCTAGACGGGGGGCGGGAGGCACTGAGCAGTTCTTC. It encodes CSARRGAGGTEQFF.

The chain joins TRBV12-3 or TRBV12-4 to TRBJ2-7, with D unclear. The CDR3 is 12 amino acids. Between the trimmed V and J ends, which lost 3 bases and 6 bases, there was a span of 9 bases. The CDR3 DNA sequence: TGTGCCAGCAGTTTTTTGGTCAGCGAGCAGTACTTC. It is translated as CASSFLVSEQYF.